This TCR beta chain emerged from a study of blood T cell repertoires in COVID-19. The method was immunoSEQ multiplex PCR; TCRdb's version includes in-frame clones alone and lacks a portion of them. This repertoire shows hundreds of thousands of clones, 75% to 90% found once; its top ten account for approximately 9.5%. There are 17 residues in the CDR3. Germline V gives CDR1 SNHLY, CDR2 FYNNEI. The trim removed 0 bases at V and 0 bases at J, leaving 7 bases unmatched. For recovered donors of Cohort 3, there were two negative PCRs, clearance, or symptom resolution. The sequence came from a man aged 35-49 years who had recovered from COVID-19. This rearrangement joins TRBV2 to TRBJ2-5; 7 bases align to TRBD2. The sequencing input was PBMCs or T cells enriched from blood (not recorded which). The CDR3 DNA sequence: TGTGCCAGCAGTGAAGCGGGGGACTACCGGTACCAAGAGACCCAGTACTTC. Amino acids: CASSEAGDYRYQETQYF.